One and the same sample provided the 23 T cell receptor beta chains below, sequenced in a study of T cell responses to AZD1222 COVID-19 vaccine. The data were produced by immunoSEQ multiplex PCR, yet TCRdb's version contains in-frame clones alone and is incomplete. The table has approximately 120,000 clones, roughly 90% seen once. The source was peripheral blood, collected on day 0 of AZD1222 vaccination. The receptors come from an adult in good health.

This chain links TRBV7-8 with TRBJ2-7; D remains unclear. The ends were cut back, 5 bases at V and 6 bases at J, with 8 bases in the middle. Per the germline V gene, CDR1 is SGHVS and CDR2 is FQNEAQ. This CDR3 is 11 amino acids long. The CDR3 spells CASSPSVEQYF. The CDR3 DNA reads TGTGCCAGCAGCCCCAGCGTCGAGCAGTACTTC.

The chain is built from TRBV30 and TRBJ1-5; maybe TRBD1 (5 bases). V gave up 7 bases and J gave up 4 bases, with 11 bases separating them. Germline V gene data show CDR1 as GTSNPN and CDR2 as SVGIG (reference sequence). The CDR3 runs 12 residues. The CDR3 is CASGVRNQPQHF. The CDR3 DNA reads TGTGCCTCGGGGGTTCGAAATCAGCCCCAGCATTTT.

The chain has TRBV2 and TRBJ2-3; tentatively, D is TRBD1 (5 bases). The CDR3 sequence is 12 residues long. Germline assignment: CDR1 SNHLY and CDR2 FYNNEI. The V and J ends lost 6 bases and 5 bases respectively, with 9 bases between them. CDR3 sequence: CASRGPKDTQYF. CDR3 bases: TGTGCCAGCAGGGGGCCCAAAGATACGCAGTATTTT. The full variable domain, with the rest looked up from reference TRBV2 and TRBJ2-3, is EPEVTQTPSHQVTQMGQEVILRCVPISNHLYFYWYRQILGQKVEFLVSFYNNEISEKSEIFDDQFSVERPDGSNFTLKIRSTKLEDSAMYFCASRGPKDTQYFGPGTRLTVL.

The V call is TRBV7-9, the J call TRBJ1-2, with 7 bases lining up with TRBD1. With V trimmed by 3 bases and J by 2 bases, 15 bases remained unmatched. Per the germline V gene, CDR1 is SEHNR and CDR2 is FQNEAQ (reference sequence). CDR3 length equals 18 residues. DNA of the CDR3: TGTGCCAGCAGCTTCGACAGGGCCGAGAGCTTGAGGAACTATGGCTACACCTTC. It codes for CASSFDRAESLRNYGYTF.

The V gene is TRBV29-1, the J gene TRBJ2-1; D is unclear. CDR1 and CDR2 from the germline V gene are SQVTM and ANQGSEA. This CDR3 spans 12 amino acids. V was clipped by 4 bases and J by 1 base, with 5 bases between them. The CDR3: CSVGASYNEQFF. For the CDR3, the DNA is TGCAGCGTTGGAGCGTCCTACAATGAGCAGTTCTTC.

The chain combines TRBV3-1 (or the pseudogene TRBV3-2) with TRBJ1-1; D unclear. The V gene's germline CDR1 is LGHDT and CDR2 YNNKEL (reference sequence). Trimming stripped 0 bases from V and 1 base from J, with 6 bases between. This CDR3 has 14 amino acids. The CDR3 here is CASSQDSGNTEAFF. In DNA form, the CDR3 reads TGTGCCAGCAGCCAAGATAGTGGGAACACTGAAGCTTTCTTT.

The chain uses TRBV18 and TRBJ1-5, with 8 bases that match TRBD1. CDR1 is KGHSH and CDR2 is LQKENI in the germline V gene. The junction had 4 bases not matched to a gene; V was cut back by 3 bases and J by 0 bases. This CDR3 has 16 amino acids. The CDR3 protein is CASSPSGGHSNQPQHF. CDR3 nucleotide sequence: TGTGCCAGCTCACCCTCAGGGGGCCATAGCAATCAGCCCCAGCATTTT.

This rearrangement joins TRBV5-8 to TRBJ2-3; weak D call: TRBD1 (5 bases). Looked up from germline, CDR1 is SGHTS and CDR2 is YDEGEE. The V and J ends lost 4 bases and 2 bases respectively, with 11 bases between them. The CDR3 has 14 amino acids. The CDR3 DNA is TGTGCCAGCAGCCCCAGGGTAATCACAGATACGCAGTATTTT. Its translation is CASSPRVITDTQYF.

The chain employs TRBV28 and TRBJ2-7; D gene uncertain. Germline CDR1 is MDHEN and CDR2 is SYDVKM. Trimming cost V 6 bases and J 2 bases, with 11 bases left between them. CDR3 size: 13 residues. In DNA form, the CDR3 reads TGTGCCAGCAGCTCCGCATCCCCCTACGAGCAGTACTTC. This gives the protein CASSSASPYEQYF.

This chain joins TRBV19 and TRBJ1-5; the D gene is possibly TRBD1 (6 bases). V was clipped by 7 bases and J by 7 bases, with 17 bases between them. Germline lookup yields CDR1 LNHDA and CDR2 SQIVND (reference sequence). The CDR3 length is 14 residues. This CDR3 is CASMSGAVNQPQHF. In nucleotides, the CDR3 is TGTGCCAGTATGTCAGGGGCGGTAAACCAGCCCCAGCATTTT.

This rearrangement joins TRBV6-5 to TRBJ1-1, with 8 bases that match TRBD1. V lost 2 bases and J lost 1; bases outside the gene matches: 0. CDR1 and CDR2 from the germline V gene are MNHEY and SVGAGI. CDR3 size: 14 residues. In DNA, the CDR3 is TGTGCCAGCAGTTACGGGACAGGGAACACTGAAGCTTTCTTT. It specifies CASSYGTGNTEAFF.

This clone was seen a few times. V gene TRBV11-2 combines with J gene TRBJ2-1; 9 nucleotides agree with TRBD2. CDR3 length equals 16 residues. The germline gives CDR1 SGHAT, CDR2 FQNNGV. Unmatched junction bases numbered 13, after V lost 5 bases and J lost 8 bases. The CDR3 here is CASSPLARGGRYEQFF. As DNA, the CDR3 is TGTGCCAGCAGCCCCCTCGCGCGGGGGGGCCGCTATGAGCAGTTCTTC.

This chain links TRBV19 with TRBJ1-1, with D unclear. V lost 3 bases, J lost 8 bases, and 13 bases lay in between. The CDR3 sequence is 13 residues long. Germline V gene data show CDR1 as LNHDA and CDR2 as SQIVND (reference sequence). The CDR3 coding sequence is TGTGCCAGTAGTATCCCGGGGTTACCAGAAGCTTTCTTT. It is translated as CASSIPGLPEAFF.

This chain links TRBV29-1 with TRBJ2-2; D not certain. The ends were cut back, 7 bases at V and 5 bases at J, with 11 bases in the middle. Germline CDR1 is SQVTM and CDR2 is ANQGSEA. The CDR3 consists of 12 residues. CDR3 residues: CSAPKGTGELFF. The CDR3 DNA sequence: TGCAGCGCCCCAAAAGGGACCGGGGAGCTGTTTTTT.

The chain combines TRBV11-1 with TRBJ2-3; 7 nucleotides line up with TRBD1. Germline CDR1 and CDR2: SGHAT and FQDESV (reference sequence). The CDR3 loop spans 15 amino acids. The trim removed 6 bases at V and 3 bases at J, leaving 9 bases unmatched. The CDR3 sequence is CASSRQGSGTDTQYF. The CDR3 DNA follows: TGTGCCAGCAGTCGACAGGGCAGCGGTACAGATACGCAGTATTTT.

The chain carries TRBV7-2 and TRBJ2-5; a possible D gene is TRBD2 (6 bases). This CDR3 is built from 14 residues. V was cut by 6 bases and J by 3 bases, with 14 bases left in between. In germline, CDR1 is SGHTA, CDR2 FQGNSA. The CDR3 DNA sequence: TGTGCCAGCAGGATAAACGCGGGGAAAGAGACCCAGTACTTC. This sequence encodes CASRINAGKETQYF.

This CDR3 reads CASSLDPRNYGYTF. CDR3 DNA sequence: TGTGCCAGCAGTTTAGACCCAAGGAACTATGGCTACACCTTC. V and J are TRBV27 and TRBJ1-2; D uncertain. The CDR3 covers 14 residues. V was pared by 2 bases and J by 2 bases, with 9 bases between. Germline loops: CDR1 MNHEY, CDR2 SMNVEV (reference sequence).

The gene calls are TRBV3-1 (or the pseudogene TRBV3-2) and TRBJ2-7; D perhaps matches TRBD2 (5 bases). The CDR3 has 13 amino acids. Trimming cost V 3 bases and J 6 bases, with 12 bases left between them. Per the germline V gene, CDR1 is LGHDT and CDR2 is YNNKEL (reference sequence). CDR3 sequence: CASSHSGGLEQYF. The CDR3 nucleotides are TGTGCCAGCAGCCACAGCGGTGGCCTCGAGCAGTACTTC.

The chain carries TRBV30 and TRBJ2-7; 7 positions match TRBD2. CDR3 size: 13 residues. Germline assignment: CDR1 GTSNPN and CDR2 SVGIG (reference sequence). V was pared by 4 bases and J by 2 bases, with 5 bases of the junction left unmatched. DNA of the CDR3: TGTGCCTGGATGGCCGGGAGGACCTACGAGCAGTACTTC. It translates to CAWMAGRTYEQYF.

This clone occurred once. This chain connects TRBV28 to TRBJ2-6; D possibly matches TRBD1 or TRBD2 (6 bases each). This CDR3 region has 18 residues. The V and J ends lost 6 bases and 3 bases respectively, with 21 bases between them. The germline V gene encodes CDR1 MDHEN and CDR2 SYDVKM. For the CDR3, the DNA is TGTGCCAGCAGACTACCCGCCGGGGGCGGTAGTGGGGCCAACGTCCTGACTTTC. Residues: CASRLPAGGGSGANVLTF.

J is TRBJ1-1 and V is TRBV19; TRBD1 matches 9 bases. J was trimmed by 4 bases and V by 4 bases; bases with no gene match: 4. Germline CDR1 reads LNHDA; CDR2 reads SQIVND (reference sequence). The CDR3 loop spans 14 amino acids. Here the CDR3 DNA reads TGTGCCAGTAGTAACGACAGGGGGGTCACTGAAGCTTTCTTT. It is translated as CASSNDRGVTEAFF. The variable domain in full, completed from reference TRBV19 and TRBJ1-1, reads DGGITQSPKYLFRKEGQNVTLSCEQNLNHDAMYWYRQDPGQGLRLIYYSQIVNDFQKGDIAEGYSVSREKKESFPLTVTSAQKNPTAFYLCASSNDRGVTEAFFGQGTRLTVV.

This clone was seen only a few times. The chain recombines TRBV2 with TRBJ2-2; D unclear. CDR1 is SNHLY and CDR2 is FYNNEI in the germline V gene. V lost 7 bases and J 1 base, leaving 13 bases between the germline ends. This CDR3 has 15 amino acids. CDR3 sequence: CASTATGWNTGELFF. The CDR3 DNA sequence: TGTGCCAGCACGGCGACGGGCTGGAACACCGGGGAGCTGTTTTTT.

Only one count was recorded for this clone. This rearrangement joins TRBV7-3 to TRBJ2-1; 10 bases match TRBD2. Germline V gene lookup returns CDR1 SGHTA and CDR2 FQGTGA. The CDR3 has 14 amino acids. V dropped 3 bases and J dropped 7; count of bases not matched to a gene: 3. CDR3 sequence (DNA): TGTGCCAGCAGCTTTAGCGGGGGGACGAATGAGCAGTTCTTC. Translating gives CASSFSGGTNEQFF.